Listed here are 31 T cell receptor beta chains from one sample, sequenced in a study of blood T cell repertoires in COVID-19 (dated by TCRdb to the early 2020s). The receptor library was made with the immunoSEQ multiplex PCR assay. TCRdb holds this immuneACCESS table with in-frame rearrangements only. Some clones are missing; in checked studies, unresolved V genes explain under half, and the rest has no known cause. The sample data list under 300,000 clones, and approximately 89% of these were observed just once. 4% to 5% of the sample comes from the top ten. Sequenced sample: peripheral blood. These receptors came from a woman in her 40s who had recovered from COVID-19.

V is TRBV6-5 and J is TRBJ1-1; 7 bases align to TRBD1. The V gene's germline CDR1 is MNHEY and CDR2 SVGAGI. The CDR3 sequence is 13 residues long. Trimming cost V 2 bases and J 8 bases; bases outside gene matches: 5. CDR3 amino acids: CASSYRQGTEAFF. The CDR3 nucleotides are TGTGCCAGCAGTTACAGACAGGGAACGGAAGCTTTCTTT.

J is TRBJ1-1 and V is TRBV6-6; maybe TRBD1 (6 bases). The CDR3 has 13 residues. Germline CDR1 is MNHNY and CDR2 is SVGAGI (reference sequence). Trimming stripped 2 bases from V and 3 bases from J, with 7 bases between. Here the CDR3 DNA reads TGTGCCAGCAGTTACGAGGGGGACACTGAAGCTTTCTTT. It specifies CASSYEGDTEAFF.

V is TRBV19 and J is TRBJ1-4; tentatively, D is TRBD1 (5 bases). Germline-derived CDR1 and CDR2 are LNHDA and SQIVND (reference sequence). The V end lost 1 base, the J end lost 8 bases, and 11 bases lay between the germline ends. CDR3 length equals 14 residues. CDR3 loop: CASSIGGGVEKLFF. CDR3 in DNA: TGTGCCAGTAGTATAGGTGGAGGGGTGGAAAAACTGTTTTTT.

This chain links TRBV7-2 with TRBJ2-1, with unresolved D. Germline lookup yields CDR1 SGHTA and CDR2 FQGNSA. V dropped 5 bases and J dropped 1 base, with 6 bases sitting between them. The CDR3 covers 13 residues. The CDR3 protein is CASSLGSYNEQFF. Here the CDR3 DNA reads TGTGCCAGCAGCCTCGGGTCCTACAATGAGCAGTTCTTC.

V usage is TRBV15 and J usage is TRBJ1-5; no clear D gene. The CDR3 is 13 residues long. The germline CDR1 and CDR2 sequences are LNHNV and YYDKDF (reference sequence). Trimming took 8 bases from V and 5 from J, leaving 13 bases between them. The CDR3: CATEAGGDQPQHF. For the CDR3, the DNA is TGTGCCACCGAGGCTGGAGGCGATCAGCCCCAGCATTTT. The full variable domain, with the rest looked up from reference TRBV15 and TRBJ1-5, is DAMVIQNPRYQVTQFGKPVTLSCSQTLNHNVMYWYQQKSSQAPKLLFHYYDKDFNNEADTPDNFQSRRPNTSFCFLDIRSPGLGDTAMYLCATEAGGDQPQHFGDGTRLSIL.

The genes are TRBV6-4 and TRBJ1-2; 10 nucleotides align to TRBD1. This CDR3 is built from 13 residues. With 3 bases clipped from V and 6 bases from J, the junction kept 1 base outside the gene matches. Germline V gene data show CDR1 as MRHNA and CDR2 as SNTAGT. The CDR3 loop is CASSETGGNGYTF. In nucleotides, the CDR3 is TGTGCCAGCAGTGAGACAGGGGGCAATGGCTACACCTTC.

The rearrangement links TRBV5-4 to TRBJ1-1; TRBD1 is a possible D gene (5 bases). The CDR3 extends over 14 amino acids. V was pared by 4 bases and J by 3 bases, with 13 bases between. The germline gives CDR1 SGHNT, CDR2 YYREEE (reference sequence). CDR3: CASSPRDSHTEAFF. The CDR3 nucleotides read TGTGCCAGCAGCCCGCGGGACTCCCACACTGAAGCTTTCTTT.

This clone was seen a single time. The J gene is TRBJ1-2, the V gene TRBV7-2; possible D gene TRBD1, 5 bases. Germline-derived CDR1 and CDR2 are SGHTA and FQGNSA. V was cut by 1 base and J by 7 bases, with 13 bases left in between. The CDR3 is 14 residues long. DNA for the CDR3: TGTGCCAGCAGCTTAGAATTGGGGCATGTTGGCTACACCTTC. It yields the protein CASSLELGHVGYTF.

This chain uses TRBV7-9 with TRBJ2-3, with D tentatively TRBD2 (6 bases). Trimming removed 5 bases from V and 0 bases from J, with 9 bases in between. CDR1 and CDR2 from the germline V gene are SEHNR and FQNEAQ (reference sequence). The CDR3 spans 14 residues. CDR3: CASSAGISTDTQYF. CDR3 coding DNA: TGTGCCAGCAGCGCGGGGATTAGCACAGATACGCAGTATTTT.

The chain carries TRBV24-1 and TRBJ2-7; D is perhaps TRBD1 (6 bases). Trimming removed 6 bases from V and 5 bases from J, with 16 bases in between. Germline CDR1 reads KGHDR; CDR2 reads SFDVKD. The CDR3 covers 14 residues. The CDR3 DNA follows: TGTGCCACCAGTACCGGAAACACAGGGAACGAGCAGTACTTC. Its translation is CATSTGNTGNEQYF.

This chain connects TRBV6-2 or TRBV6-3 to TRBJ1-2, with 7 nucleotides matching TRBD1. This CDR3 is built from 14 residues. Germline CDR1 is MNHEY and CDR2 is SVGEGT. J was trimmed by 3 bases and V by 5 bases; bases with no gene match: 6. DNA for the CDR3: TGTGCCAGCAGTCACGCAGACAGGGACTATGGCTACACCTTC. Its translation is CASSHADRDYGYTF.

This clone was detected once. The chain has TRBV27 and TRBJ1-6, with a tentative D call TRBD1 (6 bases). Germline assignment: CDR1 MNHEY and CDR2 SMNVEV (reference sequence). The ends were cut back, 5 bases at V and 8 bases at J, with 16 bases in the middle. The CDR3 has 15 amino acids. The CDR3 here is CASSPMDSGYSPLHF. The DNA for the CDR3 is TGTGCCAGCAGTCCAATGGACAGTGGGTATTCACCCCTCCACTTT.

The chain uses TRBV24-1 and TRBJ2-5; 9 bases map to TRBD1. The CDR3 totals 15 residues. The J segment lost 5 bases and the V segment lost 4 bases, leaving 7 bases of the junction unmatched. Germline V gives CDR1 KGHDR, CDR2 SFDVKD. Written as DNA, the CDR3 is TGTGCCACCAGTGACAGGACAGGGGTTGTGGAGACCCAGTACTTC. Translated: CATSDRTGVVETQYF.

This chain connects TRBV13 to TRBJ2-7; D call uncertain. V lost 2 bases, J lost 4 bases, and 9 bases lay in between. The CDR3 contains 13 residues. CDR1 is PRHDT and CDR2 is FYEKMQ in the germline V gene (reference sequence). Here the CDR3 reads CASSLFDIYEQYF. The CDR3 DNA sequence: TGTGCCAGCAGCTTATTCGACATATACGAGCAGTACTTC. Variable domain in full (rest from reference TRBV13 and TRBJ2-7): AAGVIQSPRHLIKEKRETATLKCYPIPRHDTVYWYQQGPGQDPQFLISFYEKMQSDKGSIPDRFSAQQFSDYHSELNMSSLELGDSALYFCASSLFDIYEQYFGPGTRLTVT.

The gene calls are TRBV10-3 and TRBJ1-2, with D unclear. This CDR3 is 15 amino acids long. CDR1 is ENHRY and CDR2 is SYGVKD in the germline V gene. Trimming removed 0 bases from V and 5 bases from J, with 13 bases in between. CDR3 nucleotides: TGTGCCATCAGTGAGTCGGCTTCGGAGGAATATGGCTACACCTTC. The encoded protein is CAISESASEEYGYTF.

The genes are TRBV7-8 and TRBJ1-2; TRBD1 matches at 7 bases. V lost 4 bases and J lost 7; bases outside the gene matches: 9. Germline values: CDR1 SGHVS, CDR2 FQNEAQ. The CDR3 runs 14 residues. The CDR3 protein is CASSSYRGERGYTF. The CDR3 DNA reads TGTGCCAGCAGCTCCTACAGGGGAGAGCGTGGCTACACCTTC.

V and J are TRBV6-5 and TRBJ2-5; D is perhaps TRBD2 (6 bases). Trimming took 8 bases from V and 5 from J, leaving 15 bases between them. The CDR3 extends over 13 amino acids. CDR1 MNHEY and CDR2 SVGAGI come from the germline V gene. The CDR3 nucleotides read TGTGCCAGCCGGACTACAGGACGGGAGACCCAGTACTTC. Its translation is CASRTTGRETQYF.

This rearrangement joins TRBV5-1 to TRBJ2-2; 9 bases map to TRBD1. Trimming took 10 bases from V and 1 from J; bases not matched to a gene: 14. CDR1 and CDR2 from the germline V gene are SGHRS and YFSETQ. The CDR3 length is 17 residues. CDR3 nucleotides: TGCGCCGCCCGGGGGGACAGGGTTGTAAAGAACACCGGGGAGCTGTTTTTT. This gives the protein CAARGDRVVKNTGELFF. Full variable domain (outside the CDR3, taken from reference TRBV5-1 and TRBJ2-2): KAGVTQTPRYLIKTRGQQVTLSCSPISGHRSVSWYQQTPGQGLQFLFEYFSETQRNKGNFPGRFSGRQFSNSRSEMNVSTLELGDSALYLCAARGDRVVKNTGELFFGEGSRLTVL.

This clone was found once. The chain combines TRBV12-3 or TRBV12-4 with TRBJ1-4; D perhaps matches TRBD1 (5 bases). The CDR3 has 13 residues. Trimming took 7 bases from V and 4 from J, leaving 10 bases between them. CDR3 bases: TGTGCCAGCACGGTACAGGTTAATGAAAAACTGTTTTTT. Its translation is CASTVQVNEKLFF.

The chain joins TRBV20-1 to TRBJ2-2; 7 nucleotides agree with TRBD1. This CDR3 is built from 15 residues. The J segment lost 3 bases and the V segment lost 3 bases, leaving 7 bases of the junction unmatched. Germline assignment: CDR1 DFQATT and CDR2 SNEGSKA (reference sequence). The CDR3 coding sequence is TGCAGTGCTAGTAACCCGGGACAGTACACCGGGGAGCTGTTTTTT. Encoded protein: CSASNPGQYTGELFF.

This chain uses TRBV6-5 with TRBJ1-5; D not resolved. V was shortened by 6 bases and J by 4 bases, with 10 bases between the two germline ends. The CDR3 consists of 13 residues. Germline V CDR1 and CDR2: MNHEY, SVGAGI. The CDR3 is CASRPQENQPQHF. The DNA for the CDR3 is TGTGCCAGCAGACCACAAGAAAATCAGCCCCAGCATTTT.

V and J are TRBV13 and TRBJ2-3; D perhaps matches TRBD2 (6 bases). The V and J ends lost 5 bases and 5 bases respectively, with 20 bases between them. Per germline, CDR1 PRHDT and CDR2 FYEKMQ (reference sequence). This CDR3 spans 16 amino acids. CDR3 sequence reads: CASSDHPGVGLDTQYF. CDR3 bases: TGTGCCAGCAGCGACCATCCGGGAGTAGGGCTAGATACGCAGTATTTT.

The V gene is TRBV7-2, the J gene TRBJ2-1, with 10 bases lining up with TRBD2. V was clipped by 5 bases and J by 6 bases; unmatched bases: 7. The CDR3 is 15 residues long. Germline CDR1 and CDR2: SGHTA and FQGNSA. CDR3 DNA: TGTGCCAGCAGCCACAGCGGGAGGGTTGGCAATGAGCAGTTCTTC. Translated: CASSHSGRVGNEQFF.

This chain uses TRBV6-5 with TRBJ1-1; a weak D match, TRBD1 (6 bases). Germline assignment: CDR1 MNHEY and CDR2 SVGAGI. The CDR3 consists of 13 residues. V was pared by 5 bases and J by 5 bases, with 12 bases between. The CDR3 loop reads CASSRGRGTEAFF. CDR3 sequence (DNA): TGTGCCAGCAGTCGAGGCAGGGGAACTGAAGCTTTCTTT.

The chain links TRBV18 to TRBJ2-5, with 10 nucleotides matching TRBD2. The ends lost 3 bases at V and 5 bases at J; junction bases unmatched: 0. The CDR3 has 13 residues. The germline gives CDR1 KGHSH, CDR2 LQKENI. This CDR3 is CASSPGLAETQYF. CDR3 DNA sequence: TGTGCCAGCTCACCGGGACTAGCGGAGACCCAGTACTTC.

V usage is TRBV5-4 and J usage is TRBJ2-3, with 11 bases lining up with TRBD2. Losses at the gene ends were 3 bases for V and 1 base for J; bases not matched to a gene: 7. The germline V gene encodes CDR1 SGHNT and CDR2 YYREEE (reference sequence). CDR3 length: 17 amino acids. The CDR3 DNA reads TGTGCCAGCAGCTCTAGCGGGGGGAAGACTCGCACAGATACGCAGTATTTT. Its protein product is CASSSSGGKTRTDTQYF. The variable domain in full, with the rest retrieved from reference TRBV5-4 and TRBJ2-3, is ETGVTQSPTHLIKTRGQQVTLRCSSQSGHNTVSWYQQALGQGPQFIFQYYREEENGRGNFPPRFSGLQFPNYSSELNVNALELDDSALYLCASSSSGGKTRTDTQYFGPGTRLTVL.

The chain has TRBV7-9 and TRBJ2-7, with 10 nucleotides matching TRBD2. The germline CDR1 and CDR2 sequences are SEHNR and FQNEAQ (reference sequence). The CDR3 runs to 19 residues. The V and J ends lost 4 bases and 1 base, in that order; junction bases with no gene match: 16. CDR3 bases: TGTGCCAGCAGCTCGGGCTGGGTCCTTCTAGCGGGGGATTCCTACGAGCAGTACTTC. Amino acid sequence: CASSSGWVLLAGDSYEQYF.

The V and J genes are TRBV29-1 and TRBJ2-1; D is unclear. The CDR3 runs to 10 residues. From germline, CDR1 is SQVTM and CDR2 ANQGSEA. Between the trimmed V and J ends, which lost 4 bases and 9 bases, there was a span of 7 bases. CDR3 sequence (DNA): TGCAGCGTTGCGTGGCTTGAGCAGTTCTTC. Encoded protein: CSVAWLEQFF.

V and J are TRBV6-2 or TRBV6-3 and TRBJ2-7; D is unresolved. CDR1 is MNHEY, CDR2 SVGEGT, per germline. Trimming stripped 2 bases from V and 6 bases from J, with 11 bases between. The CDR3 runs to 13 residues. Written as DNA, the CDR3 is TGTGCCAGCAGTTACGCTGCTACCATCGAGCAGTACGTC. Protein sequence: CASSYAATIEQYV.

This clone was observed a few times. Other DNA sequences of this sample code for an identical CDR3. The genes are TRBV24-1 and TRBJ1-5; TRBD1 might be the D (6 bases). The CDR3 contains 15 residues. Trimming left V 3 bases short and J 6 bases short, with 14 bases between. Germline V lookup: CDR1 KGHDR, CDR2 SFDVKD. CDR3 bases: TGTGCCACCAGTGATCCCTCAGGGGATGGTCAGCCCCAGCATTTT. It is translated as CATSDPSGDGQPQHF.

As regards this clone: Additional DNA sequences in this sample encode the identical CDR3. V is TRBV12-3 or TRBV12-4 and J is TRBJ2-1, with D maybe TRBD1 (5 bases). This CDR3 region has 11 residues. V shed 6 bases and J shed 9 bases, with 9 bases lying between them. The CDR3 region is CASRLRGEQFF. The DNA of the CDR3 is TGTGCCAGCAGATTAAGGGGTGAGCAGTTCTTC.